One and the same sample provided the 9 T cell receptor beta chains below, sequenced in a study of blood T cell repertoires in COVID-19. TCRdb's table, derived via immunoSEQ multiplex PCR, lists solely in-frame clones and lacks some. This table holds a few hundred thousand clones, about four fifths found once. Sample: peripheral blood. The source is a woman between 18 and 29 years old with acute or convalescent COVID-19.

The gene calls are TRBV15 and TRBJ1-1; the match to TRBD1 covers 7 bases. CDR1 LNHNV and CDR2 YYDKDF come from the germline V gene (reference sequence). CDR3 length equals 15 residues. With 0 bases clipped from V and 3 bases from J, the junction kept 4 bases outside the gene matches. The CDR3 is CATSRDMGQYTEAFF. For the CDR3, the DNA is TGTGCCACCAGCAGAGATATGGGACAGTACACTGAAGCTTTCTTT.

The rearrangement uses TRBV14 and TRBJ2-2; D may be TRBD2 (5 bases). CDR3 length: 19 residues. Germline lookup yields CDR1 SGHDN and CDR2 FVKESK. V was pared by 4 bases and J by 6 bases, with 27 bases between. In DNA, the CDR3 is TGTGCCAGCAGCCCTTGGACCTCCTCGATCTCTCGTAGCGCCGGGGAGCTGTTTTTT. Translated: CASSPWTSSISRSAGELFF.

This chain joins TRBV29-1 and TRBJ2-7; D is possibly TRBD1 (6 bases). The V gene lost 1 base and the J gene lost 0 bases, with 13 bases spanning the gap. Germline CDR1 is SQVTM and CDR2 is ANQGSEA. The length of the CDR3 is 15 residues. The CDR3: CSVEGWQGSSYEQYF. CDR3 nucleotides: TGCAGCGTTGAAGGATGGCAGGGGAGCTCCTACGAGCAGTACTTC.

The V and J genes are TRBV5-8 and TRBJ2-5, with D maybe TRBD2 (5 bases). This CDR3 region has 18 residues. Per the germline V gene, CDR1 is SGHTS and CDR2 is YDEGEE. The germline V and J ends were trimmed by 2 bases and 4 bases, with 24 bases remaining between them. CDR3: CASSLLVVAGRLVETQYF. The CDR3 bases are TGTGCCAGCAGCTTATTAGTGGTTGCGGGCCGGTTGGTAGAGACCCAGTACTTC.

V is TRBV2 and J is TRBJ2-5; 7 bases align to TRBD1. The CDR3 is 15 amino acids. Losses at the gene ends were 5 bases for V and 4 bases for J; bases not matched to a gene: 10. Germline-derived CDR1 and CDR2 are SNHLY and FYNNEI. For the CDR3, the DNA is TGTGCCAGCAGTCAGTTATGGGCAGGGGGAGAGACCCAGTACTTC. As protein: CASSQLWAGGETQYF.

V usage is TRBV30 and J usage is TRBJ2-3; 13 positions match TRBD2. Germline V gene data show CDR1 as GTSNPN and CDR2 as SVGIG (reference sequence). There are 16 residues in the CDR3. J lost 8 bases, V lost 5 bases, and 13 bases had no gene match. The chain's CDR3 is CAWVPGLAGPPGTQYF. For the CDR3, the DNA is TGTGCCTGGGTACCGGGACTAGCGGGACCCCCCGGTACGCAGTATTTT.

This clone turned up a few times. The chain employs TRBV10-3 and TRBJ2-7; no definite D call. Trimming stripped 0 bases from V and 3 bases from J, with 9 bases between. The CDR3 loop spans 14 amino acids. CDR1 and CDR2 (germline): ENHRY, SYGVKD. The CDR3 loop reads CAISESGQYYEQYF. CDR3 nucleotides: TGTGCCATCAGTGAGTCTGGGCAATACTACGAGCAGTACTTC.

The J gene is TRBJ1-6, the V gene TRBV25-1, with 9 bases that match TRBD1. The CDR3 has 14 amino acids. The trim removed 3 bases at V and 10 bases at J, leaving 4 bases unmatched. CDR1 is MGHDK, CDR2 SYGVNS, per germline. The CDR3 loop reads CASSEDRGSSPLHF. As DNA, the CDR3 is TGTGCCAGCAGTGAGGACAGGGGTAGCTCACCCCTCCACTTT.

The rearrangement uses TRBV6-4 and TRBJ2-7; 10 bases fit TRBD2. The CDR3 consists of 14 residues. Trimming at V came to 10 bases and at J to 2 bases, leaving 8 bases not matched to a gene. The germline V gene has CDR1 MRHNA and CDR2 SNTAGT. CDR3 loop: CANPSGSVPYEQYF. CDR3 in DNA: TGTGCCAACCCTAGCGGGAGTGTCCCCTACGAGCAGTACTTC.